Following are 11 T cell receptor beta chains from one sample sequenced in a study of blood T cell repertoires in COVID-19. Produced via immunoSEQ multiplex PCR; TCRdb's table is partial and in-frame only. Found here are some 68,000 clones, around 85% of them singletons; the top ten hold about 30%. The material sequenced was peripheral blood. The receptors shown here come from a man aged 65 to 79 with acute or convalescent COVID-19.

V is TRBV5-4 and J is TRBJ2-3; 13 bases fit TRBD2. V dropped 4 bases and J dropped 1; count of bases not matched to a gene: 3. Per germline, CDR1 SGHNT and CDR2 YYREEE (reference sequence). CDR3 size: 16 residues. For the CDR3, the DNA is TGTGCCAGCAGCCCGGGGACTAGCGGGGGCACAGATACGCAGTATTTT. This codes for CASSPGTSGGTDTQYF.

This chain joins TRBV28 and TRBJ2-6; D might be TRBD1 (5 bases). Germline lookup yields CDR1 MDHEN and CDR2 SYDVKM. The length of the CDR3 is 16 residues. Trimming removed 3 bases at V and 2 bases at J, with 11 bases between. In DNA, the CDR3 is TGTGCCAGCAGTTTTAGGGGTGCCGCTGGGGCCAACGTCCTGACTTTC. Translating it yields CASSFRGAAGANVLTF. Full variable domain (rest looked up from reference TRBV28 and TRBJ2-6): DVKVTQSSRYLVKRTGEKVFLECVQDMDHENMFWYRQDPGLGLRLIYFSYDVKMKEKGDIPEGYSVSREKKERFSLILESASTNQTSMYLCASSFRGAAGANVLTFGAGSRLTVL.

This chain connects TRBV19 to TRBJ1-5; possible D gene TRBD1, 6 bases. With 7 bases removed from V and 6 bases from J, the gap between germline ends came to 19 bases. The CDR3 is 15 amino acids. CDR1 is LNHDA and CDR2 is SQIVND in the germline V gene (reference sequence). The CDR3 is CASNKGPGEPQPQHF. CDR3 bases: TGTGCCAGTAATAAAGGTCCAGGGGAGCCTCAGCCCCAGCATTTT.

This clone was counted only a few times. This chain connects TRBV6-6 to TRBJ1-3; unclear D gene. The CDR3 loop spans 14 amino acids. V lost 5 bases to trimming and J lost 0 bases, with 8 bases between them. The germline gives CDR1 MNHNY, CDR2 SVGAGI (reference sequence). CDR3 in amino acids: CASSVGSSGNTIYF. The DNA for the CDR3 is TGTGCCAGCAGTGTTGGCTCCTCTGGAAACACCATATATTTT.

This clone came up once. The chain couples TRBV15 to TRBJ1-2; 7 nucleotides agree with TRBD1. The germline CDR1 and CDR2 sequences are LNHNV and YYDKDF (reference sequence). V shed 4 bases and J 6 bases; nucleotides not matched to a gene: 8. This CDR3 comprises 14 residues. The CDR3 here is CATSTYRGGNGYTF. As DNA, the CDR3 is TGTGCCACCAGCACCTACAGGGGTGGTAATGGCTACACCTTC.

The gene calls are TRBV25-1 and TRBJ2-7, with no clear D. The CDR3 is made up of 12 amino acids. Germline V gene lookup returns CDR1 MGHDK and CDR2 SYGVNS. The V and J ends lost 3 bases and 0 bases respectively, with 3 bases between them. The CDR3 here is CASSESSYEQYF. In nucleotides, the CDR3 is TGTGCCAGCAGTGAGAGCTCCTACGAGCAGTACTTC.

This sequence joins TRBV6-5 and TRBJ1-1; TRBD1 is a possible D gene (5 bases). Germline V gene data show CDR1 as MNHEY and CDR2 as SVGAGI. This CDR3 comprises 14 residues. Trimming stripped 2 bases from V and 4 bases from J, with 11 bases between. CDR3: CASSYSSGITEAFF. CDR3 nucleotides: TGTGCCAGCAGTTACAGCTCAGGGATCACTGAAGCTTTCTTT.

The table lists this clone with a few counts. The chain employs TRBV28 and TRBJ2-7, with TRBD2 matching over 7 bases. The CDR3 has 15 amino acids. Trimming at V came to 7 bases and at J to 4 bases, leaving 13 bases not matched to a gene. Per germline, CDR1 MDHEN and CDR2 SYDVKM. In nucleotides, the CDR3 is TGTGCCAGCACAAGGCTAGCCCGGGGGGATTACGAGCAGTACTTC. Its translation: CASTRLARGDYEQYF.

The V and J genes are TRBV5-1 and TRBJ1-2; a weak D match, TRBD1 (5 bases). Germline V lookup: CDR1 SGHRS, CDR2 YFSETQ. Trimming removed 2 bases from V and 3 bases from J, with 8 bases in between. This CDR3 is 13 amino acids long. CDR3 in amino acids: CASSLSGDYGYTF. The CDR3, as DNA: TGCGCCAGCAGCTTATCGGGGGACTATGGCTACACCTTC.

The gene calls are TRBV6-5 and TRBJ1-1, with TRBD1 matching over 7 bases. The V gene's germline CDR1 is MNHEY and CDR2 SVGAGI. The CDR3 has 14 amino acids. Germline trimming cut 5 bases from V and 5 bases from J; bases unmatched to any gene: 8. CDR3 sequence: CASSLLKGATEAFF. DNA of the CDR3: TGTGCCAGCAGTCTATTAAAGGGGGCGACTGAAGCTTTCTTT.

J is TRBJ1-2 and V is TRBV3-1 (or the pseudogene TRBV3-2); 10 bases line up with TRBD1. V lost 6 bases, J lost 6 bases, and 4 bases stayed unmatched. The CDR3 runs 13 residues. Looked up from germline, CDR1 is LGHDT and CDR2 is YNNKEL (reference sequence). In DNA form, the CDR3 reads TGTGCCAGCAGTCAGACAGGGGGCCATGGCTACACCTTC. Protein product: CASSQTGGHGYTF.